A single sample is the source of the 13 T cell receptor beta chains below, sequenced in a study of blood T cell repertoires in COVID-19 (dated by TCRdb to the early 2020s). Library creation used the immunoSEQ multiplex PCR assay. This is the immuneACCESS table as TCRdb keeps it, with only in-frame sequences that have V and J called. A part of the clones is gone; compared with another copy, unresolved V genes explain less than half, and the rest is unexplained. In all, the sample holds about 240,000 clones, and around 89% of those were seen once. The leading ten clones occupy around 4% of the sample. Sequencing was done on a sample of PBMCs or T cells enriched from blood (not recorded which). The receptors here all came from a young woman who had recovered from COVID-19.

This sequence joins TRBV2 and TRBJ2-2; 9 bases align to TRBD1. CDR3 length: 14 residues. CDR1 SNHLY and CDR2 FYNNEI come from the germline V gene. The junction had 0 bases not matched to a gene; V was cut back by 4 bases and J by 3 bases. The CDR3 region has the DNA TGTGCCAGCAGTGGACAGGGGGACACCGGGGAGCTGTTTTTT. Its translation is CASSGQGDTGELFF.

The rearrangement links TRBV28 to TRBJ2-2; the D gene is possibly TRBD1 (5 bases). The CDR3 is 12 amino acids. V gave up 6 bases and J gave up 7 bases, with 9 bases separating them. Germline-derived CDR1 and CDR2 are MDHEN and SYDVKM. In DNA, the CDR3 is TGTGCCAGCAGAGGGGTTGGCGGGGAGCTGTTTTTT. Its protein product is CASRGVGGELFF.

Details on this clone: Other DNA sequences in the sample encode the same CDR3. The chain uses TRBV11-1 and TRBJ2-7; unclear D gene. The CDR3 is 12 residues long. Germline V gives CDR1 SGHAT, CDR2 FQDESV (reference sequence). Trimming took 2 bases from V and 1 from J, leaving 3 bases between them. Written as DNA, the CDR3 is TGTGCCAGCAGCTTACCATCCTACGAGCAGTACTTC. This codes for CASSLPSYEQYF.

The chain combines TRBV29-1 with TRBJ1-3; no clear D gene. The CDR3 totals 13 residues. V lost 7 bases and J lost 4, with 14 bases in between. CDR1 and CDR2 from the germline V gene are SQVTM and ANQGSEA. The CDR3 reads CSGRRAAGNTIYF. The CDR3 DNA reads TGCAGCGGGAGGAGGGCTGCAGGAAACACCATATATTTT.

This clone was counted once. CDR3 coding DNA: TGTGCCAGCAGCCAAGAGGGTATTAGCGGGAGCTTGAAAAACGAGCAGTACTTC. This encodes CASSQEGISGSLKNEQYF. V usage is TRBV4-2 and J usage is TRBJ2-7; 9 bases are shared with TRBD2. CDR3 length: 18 amino acids. J was trimmed by 5 bases and V by 0 bases; bases with no gene match: 14. Germline V gene sequence: CDR1 LGHNA, CDR2 YNFKEQ.

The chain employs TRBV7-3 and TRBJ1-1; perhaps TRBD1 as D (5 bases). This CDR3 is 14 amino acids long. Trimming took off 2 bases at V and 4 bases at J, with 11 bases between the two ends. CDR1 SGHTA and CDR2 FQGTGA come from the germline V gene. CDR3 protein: CASSLSGGGTEAFF. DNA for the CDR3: TGTGCCAGCAGCTTATCGGGGGGAGGCACTGAAGCTTTCTTT. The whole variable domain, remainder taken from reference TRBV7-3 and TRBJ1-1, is GAGVSQTPSNKVTEKGKYVELRCDPISGHTALYWYRQSLGQGPEFLIYFQGTGAADDSGLPNDRFFAVRPEGSVSTLKIQRTERGDSAVYLCASSLSGGGTEAFFGQGTRLTVV.

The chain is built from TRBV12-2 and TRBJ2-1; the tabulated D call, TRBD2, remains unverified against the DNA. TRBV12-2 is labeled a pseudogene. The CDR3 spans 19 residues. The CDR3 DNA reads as TGTGCAAGTCCCAATCTCGGGACTTCTTTACCGAGCTCCTACAATGAGCAGTTCTTC. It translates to CASPNLGTSLPSSYNEQFF.

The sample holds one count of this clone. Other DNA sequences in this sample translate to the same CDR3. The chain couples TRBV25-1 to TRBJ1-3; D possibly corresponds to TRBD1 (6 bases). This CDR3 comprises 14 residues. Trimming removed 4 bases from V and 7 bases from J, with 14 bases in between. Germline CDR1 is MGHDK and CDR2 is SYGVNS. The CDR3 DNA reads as TGTGCCAGCAGTGGCACAGGGAGGGGTAACACCATATATTTT. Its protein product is CASSGTGRGNTIYF.

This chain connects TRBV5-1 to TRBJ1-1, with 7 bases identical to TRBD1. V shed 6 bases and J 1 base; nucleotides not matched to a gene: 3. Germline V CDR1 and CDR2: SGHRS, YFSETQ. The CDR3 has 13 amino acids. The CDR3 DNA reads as TGCGCCAGCACCCAGGGGGGGAACACTGAAGCTTTCTTT. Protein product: CASTQGGNTEAFF.

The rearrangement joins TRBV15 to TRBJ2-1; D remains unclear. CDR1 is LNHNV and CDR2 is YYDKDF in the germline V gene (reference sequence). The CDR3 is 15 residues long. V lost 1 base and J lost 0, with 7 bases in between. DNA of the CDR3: TGTGCCACCAGCAGAGGTTTTAGCTCCTACAATGAGCAGTTCTTC. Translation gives CATSRGFSSYNEQFF.

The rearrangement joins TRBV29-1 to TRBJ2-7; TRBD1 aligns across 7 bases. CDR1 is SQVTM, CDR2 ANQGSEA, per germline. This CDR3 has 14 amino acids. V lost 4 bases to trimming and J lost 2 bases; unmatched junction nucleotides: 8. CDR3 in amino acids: CSVVEGARAYEQYF. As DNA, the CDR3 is TGCAGCGTTGTTGAGGGGGCACGAGCCTACGAGCAGTACTTC.

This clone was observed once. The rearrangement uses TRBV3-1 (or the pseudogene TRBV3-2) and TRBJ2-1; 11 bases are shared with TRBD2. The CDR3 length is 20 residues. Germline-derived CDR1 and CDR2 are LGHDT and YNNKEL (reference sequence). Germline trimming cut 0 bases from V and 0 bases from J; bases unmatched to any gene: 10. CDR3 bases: TGTGCCAGCAGCCAAGATAGGTCTAGCGGGAGGCCCAGCTCCTACAATGAGCAGTTCTTC. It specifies CASSQDRSSGRPSSYNEQFF.

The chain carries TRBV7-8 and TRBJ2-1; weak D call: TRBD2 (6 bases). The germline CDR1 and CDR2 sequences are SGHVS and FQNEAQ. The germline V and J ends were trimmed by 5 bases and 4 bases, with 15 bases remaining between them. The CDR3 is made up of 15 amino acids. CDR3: CASSTWDSRYNEQFF. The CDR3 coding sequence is TGTGCCAGCAGCACATGGGACTCCCGTTACAATGAGCAGTTCTTC.